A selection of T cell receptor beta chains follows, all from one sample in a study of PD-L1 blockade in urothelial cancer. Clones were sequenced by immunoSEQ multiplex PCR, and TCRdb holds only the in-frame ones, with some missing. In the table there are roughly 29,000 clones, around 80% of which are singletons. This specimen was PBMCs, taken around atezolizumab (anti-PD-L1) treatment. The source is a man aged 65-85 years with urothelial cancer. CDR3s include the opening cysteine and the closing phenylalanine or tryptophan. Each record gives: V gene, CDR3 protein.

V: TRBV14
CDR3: CASSPITGGPFGSPLHF

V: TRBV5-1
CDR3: CATSGTFGDTQYF

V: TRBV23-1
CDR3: CASSQPRGTIQPQHF

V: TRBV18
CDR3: CASSRGQKETQYF

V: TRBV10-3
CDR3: CAISSPQGRGGYTF

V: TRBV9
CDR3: CASSQDSRTQYF

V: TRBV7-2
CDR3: CASSVTGTSGGSGDF

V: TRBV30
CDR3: CAWSYRGVQEKLFF

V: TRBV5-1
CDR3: CASSWTSKNTGELFF

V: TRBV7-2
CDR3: CASSLGGLSAADTQYF

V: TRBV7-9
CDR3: CASSLAEGNYGYTF

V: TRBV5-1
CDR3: CASSPRPRTSGRGGTDTQYF

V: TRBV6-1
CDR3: CASRGIAGGRNEQFF

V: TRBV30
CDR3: CAWSDGTEPISFF

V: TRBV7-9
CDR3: CASSFSRTGANEKLFF

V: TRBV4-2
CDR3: CASSQDLGREGMGSGNTIYF

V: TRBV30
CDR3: CAWSVVQGDSPLHF

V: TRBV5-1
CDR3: CASSSQGYTEAFF

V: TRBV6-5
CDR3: CASSYHRAEGAEAFF

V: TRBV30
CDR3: CAWVFGPLGYTF

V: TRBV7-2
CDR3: CASSFGLPNPYEQYF

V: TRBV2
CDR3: CASSNGGGGDTQYF

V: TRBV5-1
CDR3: CASSFGQGQETQYF

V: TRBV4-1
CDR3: CASSQPLGDGEQFF

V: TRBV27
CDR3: CASSLRAGTSRFSSYNEQFF

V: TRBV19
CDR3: CASSIVVGTGGTEAFF

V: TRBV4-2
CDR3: CASSQFTGGGGNTIYF

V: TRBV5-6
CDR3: CASSLTRGNQPQHF

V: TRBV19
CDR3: CASSMGQANKSPLHF

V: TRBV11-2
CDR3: CASSLGGSPYEQYF

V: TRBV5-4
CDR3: CASSGLGNEQFF

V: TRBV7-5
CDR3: CVRSLSQGNFLTYEQYF

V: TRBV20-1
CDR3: CSGGLVYEQYF

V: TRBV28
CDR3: CASLGSGTEAFF

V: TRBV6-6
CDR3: CASRRGTSFGTDTQYF

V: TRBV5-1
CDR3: CASSSIAGDTGELFF

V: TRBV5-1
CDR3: CASSSPADRGSMNTEAFF

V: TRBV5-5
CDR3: CASSFFAGPNTGELFF

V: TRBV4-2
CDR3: CASSQDRTSGLYEQYF

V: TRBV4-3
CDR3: CASSQEGAVTYNEQFF

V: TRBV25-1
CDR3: CASKRTGGFAEAFF

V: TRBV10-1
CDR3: CASSPGQGSQETQYF

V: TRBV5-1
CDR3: CASSLERGTDTQYF

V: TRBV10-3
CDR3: CAIRGTGNYGYTF

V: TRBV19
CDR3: CASSISGSGYTDTQYF

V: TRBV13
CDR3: CASSLEEGSYEQYF

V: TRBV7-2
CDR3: CASSLREGQYEQYF

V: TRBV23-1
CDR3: CASISIITKRLETQYF

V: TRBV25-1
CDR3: CASSEWKGGTEAFF

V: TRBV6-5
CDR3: CASRIVSRNPEAFF